This T cell receptor (beta chain) was retrieved from a study of siplizumab effects on memory and regulatory T cells. Measured with immunoSEQ multiplex PCR; TCRdb has only the in-frame clones, and not every one. The table lists tens of thousands of clones, nearly 98% of them singletons. CDR1 and CDR2 (germline): SGHRS, YFSETQ. The CDR3 has 14 residues. V dropped 0 bases and J dropped 0 bases, with 6 bases sitting between them. The origin of this receptor is a human donor in good health. The chain is built from TRBV5-1 and TRBJ1-1; D might be TRBD1 (6 bases). Sequenced material: naive CD4+ T cells sorted from blood. CDR3 nucleotide sequence: TGCGCCAGCAGCTTGGGACAGGTGAACACTGAAGCTTTCTTT. Protein sequence: CASSLGQVNTEAFF.